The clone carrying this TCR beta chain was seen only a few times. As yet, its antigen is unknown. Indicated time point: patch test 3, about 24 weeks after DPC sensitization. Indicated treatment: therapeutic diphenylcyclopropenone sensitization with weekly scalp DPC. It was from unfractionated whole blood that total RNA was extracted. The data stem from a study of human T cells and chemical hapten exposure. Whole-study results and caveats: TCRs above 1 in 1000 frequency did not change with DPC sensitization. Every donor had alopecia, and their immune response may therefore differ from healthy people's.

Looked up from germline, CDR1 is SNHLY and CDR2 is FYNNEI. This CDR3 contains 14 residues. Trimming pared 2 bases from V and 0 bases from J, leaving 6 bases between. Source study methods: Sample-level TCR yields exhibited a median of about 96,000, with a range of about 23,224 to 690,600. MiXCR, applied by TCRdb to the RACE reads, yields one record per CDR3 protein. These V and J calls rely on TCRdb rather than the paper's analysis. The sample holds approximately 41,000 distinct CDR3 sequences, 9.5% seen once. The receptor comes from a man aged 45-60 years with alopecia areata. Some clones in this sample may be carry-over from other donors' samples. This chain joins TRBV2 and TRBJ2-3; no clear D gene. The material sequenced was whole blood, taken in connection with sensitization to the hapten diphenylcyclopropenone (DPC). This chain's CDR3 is CASSESRSTDTQYF. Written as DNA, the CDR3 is TGTGCCAGCAGTGAATCAAGGAGCACAGATACGCAGTATTTT.